This T cell receptor beta chain stems from a study of T cells in Graves' hyperthyroidism and ophthalmopathy. V shed 4 bases and J shed 0 bases, with 25 bases lying between them. The germline gives CDR1 SNHLY, CDR2 FYNNEI. The CDR3 is made up of 20 amino acids. RNA transcripts yielded amplified TCR beta CDR3 regions. First-round RT-PCR targeting the TCR CDR3 was performed with the HTBI primer set. Each CDR3 protein gets one entry after TCRdb re-called the multiplex PCR reads with MiXCR. Seen here are over 700,000 distinct CDR3 sequences, approximately 40% observed once, and the top ten hold around 30%. In its sample, this clonotype was seen a few times. Among the patients, aged 18 to 65, hyperthyroidism was newly diagnosed and had lasted under 2 months.

The chain combines TRBV2 with TRBJ1-5; D gene unclear. The sequenced sample consisted of blood. This receptor was taken from a woman aged 40 to 50 with Graves' hyperthyroidism. In nucleotides, the CDR3 is TGTGCCAGCAGTGGTGTGGGGTGGGGATCGGGCCTATCTAGCAATCAGCCCCAGCATTTT. Amino acid sequence: CASSGVGWGSGLSSNQPQHF. The full variable domain, in which reference TRBV2 and TRBJ1-5 provide the parts outside the CDR3, is EPEVTQTPSHQVTQMGQEVILRCVPISNHLYFYWYRQILGQKVEFLVSFYNNEISEKSEIFDDQFSVERPDGSNFTLKIRSTKLEDSAMYFCASSGVGWGSGLSSNQPQHFGDGTRLSIL.